This T cell receptor beta chain was sequenced for a study of OX40 agonist ivuxolimab in advanced cancers. Sequencing used immunoSEQ multiplex PCR; TCRdb keeps in-frame clones, though not all of them. The sample lists roughly 61,000 clones; about 87% were seen once. CDR3 length: 14 amino acids. V was shortened by 2 bases and J by 3 bases, with 12 bases between the two germline ends. Per the germline V gene, CDR1 is SGHTS and CDR2 is YDEGEE. The chain combines TRBV5-8 with TRBJ2-7; D is unclear. The specimen was CD4+ or CD8+ T cells sorted from blood, collected in a trial of the OX40 agonist ivuxolimab. The sequence derives from an adult with an advanced solid tumor such as melanoma, head and neck, liver or kidney cancer. CDR3 nucleotides: TGTGCCAGCAGCTTTGATCTGACTCGCTACGAGCAGTACTTC. Translation gives CASSFDLTRYEQYF.